A single sample gave rise to the 16 T cell receptor beta chains below, sequenced in a study of T cells in tuberculosis (dated by TCRdb to 2016 to 2019). Libraries were built with the immunoSEQ multiplex PCR assay. Held by TCRdb, this immuneACCESS table contains in-frame sequences only and omits some clones. Under half of the omission traces to an unresolved V gene where checked; the cause of the rest is unknown. The sample profile shows around 38,000 clones; 95% of them were found once. The top ten constitute 3% to 4% of the sample. Sequenced input: PBMCs. The source of these receptors is a donor aged 10-30 years with latent tuberculosis or without tuberculosis infection.

This clone came up once. The V gene is TRBV2, the J gene TRBJ2-7; perhaps TRBD1 as D (5 bases). V lost 5 bases and J 1 base, leaving 12 bases between the germline ends. The CDR3 is 14 residues long. Germline V gene sequence: CDR1 SNHLY, CDR2 FYNNEI. The CDR3 loop is CASSTPRVSYEQYF. CDR3 nucleotide sequence: TGTGCCAGCAGTACCCCCAGGGTTTCCTACGAGCAGTACTTC.

This clone was seen just once. This sequence joins TRBV5-1 and TRBJ2-5; 9 bases are shared with TRBD2. V gave up 4 bases and J gave up 0 bases; unmatched junction bases: 10. CDR1 is SGHRS, CDR2 YFSETQ, per germline. The CDR3 is 17 amino acids. In DNA, the CDR3 is TGCGCCAGCAGCCCGGGACTAGCTTCCGGAGACCAAGAGACCCAGTACTTC. The encoded protein is CASSPGLASGDQETQYF. The complete variable domain, with remaining parts taken from reference TRBV5-1 and TRBJ2-5, reads KAGVTQTPRYLIKTRGQQVTLSCSPISGHRSVSWYQQTPGQGLQFLFEYFSETQRNKGNFPGRFSGRQFSNSRSEMNVSTLELGDSALYLCASSPGLASGDQETQYFGPGTRLLVL.

The gene calls are TRBV4-1 and TRBJ1-5; TRBD1 matches at 8 bases. Trimming cost V 1 base and J 6 bases; bases outside gene matches: 5. From germline, CDR1 is MGHRA and CDR2 YSYEKL. There are 15 residues in the CDR3. In DNA, the CDR3 is TGCGCCAGCAGCCAAGCGGACAGGGTTGGTCAGCCCCAGCATTTT. Translation: CASSQADRVGQPQHF.

V is TRBV14 and J is TRBJ2-5; unclear D gene. Germline V gene sequence: CDR1 SGHDN, CDR2 FVKESK. CDR3 length: 13 amino acids. V was clipped by 0 bases and J by 9 bases, with 11 bases between them. The CDR3 here is CASSQDMGKAQYF. Here the CDR3 DNA reads TGTGCCAGCAGCCAAGATATGGGCAAGGCCCAGTACTTC.

V usage is TRBV10-2 and J usage is TRBJ1-1, with TRBD1 matching over 11 bases. Trimming removed 6 bases from V and 5 bases from J; junction bases left unmatched: 5. The CDR3 runs 14 residues. Germline values: CDR1 WSHSY, CDR2 SAAADI. CDR3 amino acids: CASRGDRGLTEAFF. Here the CDR3 DNA reads TGCGCCAGCAGGGGGGACAGGGGGTTGACTGAAGCTTTCTTT.

The rearrangement uses TRBV5-6 and TRBJ2-7; 7 nucleotides align to TRBD1. Germline values: CDR1 SGHDT, CDR2 YYEEEE. The J segment lost 6 bases and the V segment lost 2 bases, leaving 8 bases of the junction unmatched. This CDR3 region has 14 residues. The CDR3 nucleotides read TGTGCCAGCAGCTTCGAACAGGGGATCTCCGAGCAGTACTTC. Its translation is CASSFEQGISEQYF.

This chain links TRBV19 with TRBJ1-5; D might be TRBD1 (5 bases). Looked up from germline, CDR1 is LNHDA and CDR2 is SQIVND (reference sequence). V shed 3 bases and J shed 1 base, with 16 bases lying between them. The CDR3 is 17 amino acids. This chain's CDR3 is CASSIGRQGYSNQPQHF. The CDR3 DNA reads as TGTGCCAGTAGTATTGGTAGGCAGGGTTACAGCAATCAGCCCCAGCATTTT.

The V gene is TRBV18, the J gene TRBJ1-2; no reliable D call. CDR1 is KGHSH and CDR2 is LQKENI in the germline V gene. This CDR3 contains 13 residues. V shed 3 bases and J shed 5 bases, with 10 bases lying between them. CDR3 sequence reads: CASSPGVDYGYTF. CDR3 in DNA: TGTGCCAGCTCACCGGGAGTCGATTATGGCTACACCTTC.

The chain has TRBV2 and TRBJ1-6, with D possibly matching TRBD1 (5 bases). CDR1 and CDR2 from the germline V gene are SNHLY and FYNNEI. V was cut by 2 bases and J by 7 bases, with 12 bases left in between. This CDR3 comprises 15 residues. In DNA form, the CDR3 reads TGTGCCAGCAGTGAACGACAGAATGGGAATTCACCCCTCCACTTT. Translation: CASSERQNGNSPLHF.

The chain links TRBV19 to TRBJ1-1, with D possibly being TRBD1 (5 bases). Looked up from germline, CDR1 is LNHDA and CDR2 is SQIVND (reference sequence). The CDR3 has 16 amino acids. The V end lost 5 bases, the J end lost 0 bases, and 16 bases lay between the germline ends. DNA of the CDR3: TGTGCCAGTAGTTTACCCTTGGGGGGGATGAACACTGAAGCTTTCTTT. Protein: CASSLPLGGMNTEAFF.

This chain joins TRBV7-8 and TRBJ1-1; a possible D gene is TRBD1 (5 bases). The germline V and J ends were trimmed by 4 bases and 5 bases, with 14 bases remaining between them. There are 14 residues in the CDR3. CDR1 and CDR2 (germline): SGHVS, FQNEAQ. The CDR3: CASSSVGGGTEAFF. CDR3 coding DNA: TGTGCCAGCAGCTCAGTCGGGGGTGGAACTGAAGCTTTCTTT.

Only a few counts were recorded for this clone. The chain employs TRBV25-1 and TRBJ2-7; 7 bases line up with TRBD1. This CDR3 region has 14 residues. The V gene's germline CDR1 is MGHDK and CDR2 SYGVNS. V shed 4 bases and J 3 bases; nucleotides not matched to a gene: 6. The CDR3 nucleotides read TGTGCCAGCAGTGGCCGGGACAGCAACTACGAGCAGTACTTC. Protein: CASSGRDSNYEQYF.

The J gene is TRBJ2-2, the V gene TRBV9, with 7 bases fitting TRBD1. The CDR3 is 14 amino acids. Germline-derived CDR1 and CDR2 are SGDLS and YYNGEE. Losses at the gene ends were 0 bases for V and 5 bases for J; bases not matched to a gene: 1. The chain's CDR3 is CASSVEGATGELFF. CDR3 sequence (DNA): TGTGCCAGCAGCGTAGAGGGGGCAACCGGGGAGCTGTTTTTT.

The chain employs TRBV29-1 and TRBJ2-6, with D possibly matching TRBD2 (5 bases). Trimming shortened V by 4 bases and J by 2 bases, and 6 bases separated the two germline ends. The germline CDR1 and CDR2 sequences are SQVTM and ANQGSEA. The CDR3 is 13 amino acids. CDR3 bases: TGCAGCGTTGGAGGGACTGGGGCCAACGTCCTGACTTTC. Residues: CSVGGTGANVLTF.

J is TRBJ2-7 and V is TRBV2; D is possibly TRBD2 (6 bases). Trimming left V 6 bases short and J 6 bases short, with 12 bases between. The CDR3 has 12 amino acids. Germline values: CDR1 SNHLY, CDR2 FYNNEI. CDR3 nucleotide sequence: TGTGCCAGCAGCCGCGCGGGGTTCGAGCAGTACTTC. Protein: CASSRAGFEQYF.

CDR3: CAISGYMVNEQFF. The CDR3 bases are TGTGCCATCAGTGGGTACATGGTCAATGAGCAGTTCTTC. The chain is built from TRBV10-3 and TRBJ2-1, with D hard to call. V lost 4 bases and J 6 bases, leaving 10 bases between the germline ends. Germline V gene lookup returns CDR1 ENHRY and CDR2 SYGVKD. The CDR3 totals 13 residues.